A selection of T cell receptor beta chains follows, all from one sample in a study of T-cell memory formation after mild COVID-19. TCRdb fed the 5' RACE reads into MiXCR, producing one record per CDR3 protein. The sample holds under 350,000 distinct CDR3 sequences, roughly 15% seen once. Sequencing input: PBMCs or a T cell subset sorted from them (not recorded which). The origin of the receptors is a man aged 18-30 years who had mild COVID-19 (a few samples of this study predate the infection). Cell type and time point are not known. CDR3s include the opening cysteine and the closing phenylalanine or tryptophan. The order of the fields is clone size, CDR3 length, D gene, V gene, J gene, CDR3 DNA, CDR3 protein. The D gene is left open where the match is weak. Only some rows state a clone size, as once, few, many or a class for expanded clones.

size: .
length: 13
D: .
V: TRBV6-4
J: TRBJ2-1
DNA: TGTGCCAGCGGGCTCGTACACTGCAATGAGCAGTTCTTC
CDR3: CASGLVHCNEQFF

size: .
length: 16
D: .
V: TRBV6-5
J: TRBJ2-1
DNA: TGTGCCAGCAGTTACGTGCCCGAAGACAGGTTCAATGAGCAGTTCTTC
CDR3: CASSYVPEDRFNEQFF

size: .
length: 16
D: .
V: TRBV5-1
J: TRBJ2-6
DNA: TGCGCCAGCAGGGCAACGCCTACCTCTGGGGCCAACGTCCTGACTTTC
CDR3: CASRATPTSGANVLTF

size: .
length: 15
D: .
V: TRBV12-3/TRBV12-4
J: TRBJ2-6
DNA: TGTGCCAGCACCGTAGGGGCGCGGGGGGCCAACGTCCTGACTTTC
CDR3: CASTVGARGANVLTF

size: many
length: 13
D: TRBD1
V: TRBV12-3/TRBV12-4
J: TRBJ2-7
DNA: TGTGCCAGCAGTCGGGACAGGGGCTACGAGCAGTACTTC
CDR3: CASSRDRGYEQYF

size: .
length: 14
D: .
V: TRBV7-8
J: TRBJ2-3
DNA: TGTGCCAGCAGCCCGACCTCCGGAACCAGGACGCAGTATTTT
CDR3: CASSPTSGTRTQYF

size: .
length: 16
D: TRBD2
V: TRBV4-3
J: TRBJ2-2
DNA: TGCGCCAGCAGCCAAGACGGGCGGGGGGCCATCGGGGAGCTGTTTTTT
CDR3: CASSQDGRGAIGELFF

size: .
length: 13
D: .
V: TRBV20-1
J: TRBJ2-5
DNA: TGCAGTGCTCAAGGGGACAAAAGAGAGACCCAGTACTTC
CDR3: CSAQGDKRETQYF

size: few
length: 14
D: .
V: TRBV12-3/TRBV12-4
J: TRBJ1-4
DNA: TGTGCCAGCAGTCCGGGACACTCTAATGAAAAACTGTTTTTT
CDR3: CASSPGHSNEKLFF

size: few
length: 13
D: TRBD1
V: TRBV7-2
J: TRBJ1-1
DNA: TGTGCCACCCGACAGGGATTGAACACTGAAGCTTTCTTT
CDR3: CATRQGLNTEAFF

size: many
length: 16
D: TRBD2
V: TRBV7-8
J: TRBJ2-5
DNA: TGTGCCAGCAGCTGGGCTGCGGGGGGTGGGCAAGAGACCCAGTACTTC
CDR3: CASSWAAGGGQETQYF

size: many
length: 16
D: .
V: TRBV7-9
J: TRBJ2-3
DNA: TGTGCCAGCAGCTCCGATGGCAGGGAAGGCACAGATACGCAGTATTTT
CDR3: CASSSDGREGTDTQYF

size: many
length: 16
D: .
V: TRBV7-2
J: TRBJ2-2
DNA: TGTGCCAGCAGCTTACTGTCTGGGGCTTGGGCCGGGGAGCTGTTTTTT
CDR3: CASSLLSGAWAGELFF

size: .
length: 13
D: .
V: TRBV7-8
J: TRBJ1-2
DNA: TGTGCCAGCAGCACCCAGGGACTCTATGGCTACACCTTC
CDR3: CASSTQGLYGYTF

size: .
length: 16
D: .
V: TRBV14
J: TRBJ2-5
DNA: TGTGCCAGCAGCCAAGACCCACCACAAAAAAGGGGGACCCAGTACTTC
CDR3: CASSQDPPQKRGTQYF

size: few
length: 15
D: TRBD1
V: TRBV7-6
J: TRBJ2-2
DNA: TGTGCCAGCAGCTTAGTGCAAGGGACAGCCGGGGAGCTGTTTTTT
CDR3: CASSLVQGTAGELFF

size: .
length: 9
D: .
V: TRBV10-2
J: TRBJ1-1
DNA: TGCGCCAGTGGACAAAGGGCTTTCTTT
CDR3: CASGQRAFF

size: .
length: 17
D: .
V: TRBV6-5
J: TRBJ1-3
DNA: TGTGCCAGCAGTTACTCGAGGCAGGGTCACTCTGGAAACACCATATATTTT
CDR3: CASSYSRQGHSGNTIYF

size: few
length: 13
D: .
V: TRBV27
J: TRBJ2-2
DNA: TGTGCCAGCAGTATACAGGGTCCCGGGGAGCTGTTTTTT
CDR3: CASSIQGPGELFF

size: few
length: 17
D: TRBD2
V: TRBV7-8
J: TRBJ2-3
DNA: TGTGCCAGCAGCTTAGTATCTAGCGGGTTCTCCTCAGATACGCAGTATTTT
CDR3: CASSLVSSGFSSDTQYF

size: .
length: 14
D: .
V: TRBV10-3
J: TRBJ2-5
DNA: TGTGCCATCAGTGAGTCGCGGGCGGTGGAGACCCAGTACTTC
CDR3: CAISESRAVETQYF

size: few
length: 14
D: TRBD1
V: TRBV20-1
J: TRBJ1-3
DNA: TGCAGTGCTAGAGAAGGGGGCTTTGGAAACACCATATATTTT
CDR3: CSAREGGFGNTIYF

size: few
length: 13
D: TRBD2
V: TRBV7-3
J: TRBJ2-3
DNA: TGTGCCAGCGCGGGGGGGAACACAGATACGCAGTATTTT
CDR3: CASAGGNTDTQYF

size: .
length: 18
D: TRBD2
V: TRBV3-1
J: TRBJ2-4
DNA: TGTGCCAGCAGCGCAGGGCTAGCGGGGGGGCGGGCCAAAAACATTCAGTACTTC
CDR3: CASSAGLAGGRAKNIQYF

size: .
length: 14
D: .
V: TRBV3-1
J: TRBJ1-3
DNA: TGTGCCAGCAGCCCCACAGACTCTGGAAACACCATATATTTT
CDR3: CASSPTDSGNTIYF

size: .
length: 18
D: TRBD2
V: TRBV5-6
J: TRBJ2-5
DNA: TGTGCCAGCAGCACCCAACTAGCGGGGGTGCAAGGCCAAGAGACCCAGTACTTC
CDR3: CASSTQLAGVQGQETQYF

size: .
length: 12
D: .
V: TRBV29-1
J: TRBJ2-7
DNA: TGCAGCGTTGGAGGGGTCGGTCGGGAGCAGTACTTC
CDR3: CSVGGVGREQYF

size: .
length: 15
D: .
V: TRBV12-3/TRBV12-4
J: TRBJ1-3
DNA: TGTGCCAGCAGGTCTCAGGGCCAGCCTGGAAACACCATATATTTT
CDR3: CASRSQGQPGNTIYF

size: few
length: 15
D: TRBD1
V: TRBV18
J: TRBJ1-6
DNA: TGTGCCAGCTCACCCCGGACAGGGAGTCTCAGCGAACTCCACTTT
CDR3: CASSPRTGSLSELHF

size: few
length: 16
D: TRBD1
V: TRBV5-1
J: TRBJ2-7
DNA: TGCGCCAGCAGCTTGGAGACAGGGGGAGCGAACTACGAGCAGTACTTC
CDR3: CASSLETGGANYEQYF

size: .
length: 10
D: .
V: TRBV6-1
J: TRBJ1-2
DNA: TGTGCCAGCAGTACGTATGGCTACACCTTC
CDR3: CASSTYGYTF

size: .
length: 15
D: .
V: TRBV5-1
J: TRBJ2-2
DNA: TGCGCCAGCAGCTTCGGTCTCGGTGTCACCGGGGAGCTGTTTTTT
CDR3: CASSFGLGVTGELFF

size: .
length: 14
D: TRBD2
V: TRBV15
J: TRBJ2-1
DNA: TGTGCCATTCGGGCTAGCGGATCCTACAATGAGCAGTTCTTC
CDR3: CAIRASGSYNEQFF

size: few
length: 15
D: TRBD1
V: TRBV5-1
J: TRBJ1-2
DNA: TGCGCCAGCAGCACAGGACAGGCGCCTGGCTATGGCTACACCTTC
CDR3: CASSTGQAPGYGYTF

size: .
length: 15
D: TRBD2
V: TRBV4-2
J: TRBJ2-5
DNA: TGTGCCAGCAGCCAAGATGGATATAGCGGGGAGACCCAGTACTTC
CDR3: CASSQDGYSGETQYF

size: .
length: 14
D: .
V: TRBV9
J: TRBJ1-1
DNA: TGTGCCAGCAGCGCCGGATTGGGGCCCCTGGAAGCTTTCTTT
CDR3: CASSAGLGPLEAFF

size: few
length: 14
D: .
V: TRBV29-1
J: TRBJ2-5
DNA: TGCAGCGTTGAATCCGAGTCAGTGGGGGAGACCCAGTACTTC
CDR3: CSVESESVGETQYF

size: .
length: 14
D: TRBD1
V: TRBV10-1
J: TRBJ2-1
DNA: TGCGCCAGCAGTGATAAAAGGGGGCGGGATGAGCAGTTCTTC
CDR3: CASSDKRGRDEQFF

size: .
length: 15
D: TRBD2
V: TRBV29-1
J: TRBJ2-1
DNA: TGCAGCGTTGAAATCGTAGGCGGGGGGGAGTTTGAGCAGTTCTTC
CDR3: CSVEIVGGGEFEQFF

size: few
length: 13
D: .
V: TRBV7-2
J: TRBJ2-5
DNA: TGTGCCAGCAGCTTAGTTTTTTCGGAGACCCAGTACTTC
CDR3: CASSLVFSETQYF

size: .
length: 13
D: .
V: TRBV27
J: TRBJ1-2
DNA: TGTGCCAGCAGTCACGGGGGGCCTTATGGCTACACCTTC
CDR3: CASSHGGPYGYTF

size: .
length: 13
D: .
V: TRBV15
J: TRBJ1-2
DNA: TGTGCCACCAGCAGAGATAGGTCCTATGGCTACACCTTC
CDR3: CATSRDRSYGYTF

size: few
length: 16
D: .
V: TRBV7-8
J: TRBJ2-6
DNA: TGTGCCAGCAGCTTCTCGAGACTAGCTGGGGCCAACGTCCTGACTTTC
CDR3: CASSFSRLAGANVLTF